Presented here are 27 T cell receptor beta chains from one specimen sequenced in a study of vaccination and CD4 T cells after COVID-19. Treatment described: approximately 11-day PBMC culture with coronavirus spike peptide pools or control peptides (ViraFEST assay). Cultured CD4+ T cell DNA underwent sequencing with the Oncomine TCR Beta short-read assay. TCRdb recomputed calls from the PCR reads with MiXCR, one row per CDR3 protein. The profile shows 10,000 to 13,000 distinct CDR3 sequences, 64% of them singletons. For these TCRs, the target antigens are not known. The sample comprised CD4+ T cells from blood, cultured in vitro. These receptors were collected from a human donor who had recovered from COVID-19.

The chain is built from TRBV10-1 and TRBJ2-7, with 8 positions matching TRBD2. Germline loops: CDR1 WNHNN, CDR2 SYGVQD (reference sequence). V was clipped by 0 bases and J by 5 bases; unmatched bases: 6. CDR3 size: 15 residues. The CDR3: CASSESGLVADEQYF. The CDR3 region has the DNA TGCGCCAGCAGTGAGTCGGGACTAGTAGCCGACGAGCAGTACTTC.

This clonotype occurred a few times. The chain combines TRBV11-2 with TRBJ2-5, with D perhaps given as TRBD1 or TRBD2 (5 bases each). Trimming left V 1 base short and J 4 bases short, with 7 bases between. The CDR3 loop spans 13 amino acids. Germline values: CDR1 SGHAT, CDR2 FQNNGV. The CDR3 nucleotides are TGTGCCAGCAGCTTAGCAGGGACAGAGACCCAGTACTTC. This translates into CASSLAGTETQYF.

This clonotype came up a few times. The chain recombines TRBV6-1 with TRBJ1-2; D is ambiguous. The germline V and J ends were trimmed by 6 bases and 8 bases, with 16 bases remaining between them. The length of the CDR3 is 13 residues. CDR1 and CDR2 (germline): MNHNS, SASEGT. The CDR3 is CASRRPGSRGYTF. The CDR3 nucleotides are TGTGCCAGCAGACGACCGGGGTCGCGGGGCTACACCTTC.

This rearrangement joins TRBV9 to TRBJ2-3; D unresolved. The V end was cut by 5 bases, the J end by 10 bases, with 23 bases between. CDR3 size: 15 residues. From germline, CDR1 is SGDLS and CDR2 YYNGEE. The DNA for the CDR3 is TGTGCCAGCAGTATCCTTGCTGACCGGGTCCATCCGCAGTATTTT. It codes for CASSILADRVHPQYF.

The chain employs TRBV20-1 and TRBJ1-5, with 8 bases aligning to TRBD1. CDR3 length equals 15 residues. Germline values: CDR1 DFQATT, CDR2 SNEGSKA (reference sequence). J lost 2 bases, V lost 5 bases, and 8 bases had no gene match. The CDR3 nucleotides are TGCAGTGCTCGCACTCAGGACAGGGGCAATCAGCCCCAGCATTTT. It codes for CSARTQDRGNQPQHF.

This chain joins TRBV11-2 and TRBJ1-2, with D uncertain. V dropped 1 base and J dropped 3 bases, with 9 bases sitting between them. The CDR3 loop spans 14 amino acids. Germline V gene data show CDR1 as SGHAT and CDR2 as FQNNGV. DNA of the CDR3: TGTGCCAGCAGCTTAGGGGCGGTGGACTATGGCTACACCTTC. Its protein product is CASSLGAVDYGYTF. The full variable domain, rest sourced from reference TRBV11-2 and TRBJ1-2, is EAGVAQSPRYKIIEKRQSVAFWCNPISGHATLYWYQQILGQGPKLLIQFQNNGVVDDSQLPKDRFSAERLKGVDSTLKIQPAKLEDSAVYLCASSLGAVDYGYTFGSGTRLTVV.

The rearrangement links TRBV6-1 to TRBJ2-7; no firm D call. V was pared by 10 bases and J by 1 base, with 14 bases between. Germline CDR1 MNHNS, CDR2 SASEGT. The CDR3 contains 13 residues. Written as DNA, the CDR3 is TGTGCCATAACCCAGAGGCTTTCCTACGAGCAGTACTTC. Residues: CAITQRLSYEQYF.

The chain links TRBV7-2 to TRBJ2-3, with 15 positions matching TRBD2. Trimming at V came to 3 bases and at J to 5 bases, leaving 9 bases not matched to a gene. The CDR3 extends over 18 amino acids. Germline assignment: CDR1 SGHTA and CDR2 FQGNSA. The CDR3 bases are TGTGCCAGCAGCTTCGGGACTAGCGGGAGGAGGCGGGGAGATACGCAGTATTTT. It translates to CASSFGTSGRRRGDTQYF.

The V call is TRBV6-1, the J call TRBJ1-1; 9 positions match TRBD1. V trimming: 8 bases; J trimming: 2 bases; junction bases outside the gene matches: 15. The CDR3 runs 17 residues. The V gene's germline CDR1 is MNHNS and CDR2 SASEGT. Here the CDR3 DNA reads TGTGCCAGCGGTAAGGTCACAGGGGGCGGCGGTAACACTGAAGCTTTCTTT. It translates to CASGKVTGGGGNTEAFF.

This clonotype was recorded only once. V is TRBV6-2 or TRBV6-3 and J is TRBJ1-1, with TRBD1 as a possible D gene (5 bases). The CDR3 has 15 amino acids. Germline lookup yields CDR1 MNHEY and CDR2 SVGEGT. V lost 6 bases, J lost 0 bases, and 14 bases lay in between. The CDR3: CASSLPQALNTEAFF. CDR3 nucleotide sequence: TGTGCCAGCAGCCTACCACAGGCACTGAACACTGAAGCTTTCTTT.

The chain links TRBV6-1 to TRBJ1-1; 11 bases line up with TRBD1. V shed 8 bases and J 1 base; nucleotides not matched to a gene: 6. The CDR3 is 15 residues long. Germline CDR1 and CDR2: MNHNS and SASEGT. This CDR3 is CASFGQGAGNTEAFF. CDR3 coding DNA: TGTGCCAGCTTCGGACAGGGGGCCGGGAACACTGAAGCTTTCTTT.

The J gene is TRBJ2-1, the V gene TRBV12-3 or TRBV12-4; 9 bases are a match to TRBD2. Trimming took 3 bases from V and 6 from J; bases not matched to a gene: 6. The CDR3 covers 15 residues. The CDR3 DNA follows: TGTGCCAGCAGTTTTGGGCGGGGGGGCCTCAATGAGCAGTTCTTC. Its translation: CASSFGRGGLNEQFF.

This clonotype was counted a few times. The chain combines TRBV2 with TRBJ1-1; the D gene is possibly TRBD1 (5 bases). This CDR3 region has 15 residues. CDR1 SNHLY and CDR2 FYNNEI come from the germline V gene. Trimming took off 1 base at V and 5 bases at J, with 14 bases between the two ends. CDR3 nucleotides: TGTGCCAGCAGTGAAGGCGGGTTGGGGCGGACTGAAGCTTTCTTT. It specifies CASSEGGLGRTEAFF.

On this clonotype itself: Germline and junction disagree at one end, which may indicate a read error. The V and J genes are TRBV27 and TRBJ2-5; 11 bases match TRBD2. There are 15 residues in the CDR3. The germline V gene has CDR1 MNHEY and CDR2 SMNVEV (reference sequence). The CDR3 loop reads CTSSPRLAGWETQYF. For the CDR3, the DNA is TGTACCAGCAGTCCCCGACTAGCGGGATGGGAGACCCAGTACTTC.

This clonotype was found a few times. The chain couples TRBV19 to TRBJ1-1, with D tentatively TRBD1 (6 bases). This CDR3 has 15 residues. V was pared by 3 bases and J by 0 bases, with 11 bases between. From germline, CDR1 is LNHDA and CDR2 SQIVND (reference sequence). The CDR3 loop reads CASSITGRMNTEAFF. The CDR3 DNA reads as TGTGCCAGTAGTATTACAGGGAGGATGAACACTGAAGCTTTCTTT.

V gene TRBV19 combines with J gene TRBJ2-2, with TRBD1 identical over 7 bases. The V and J ends lost 9 bases and 0 bases, in that order; junction bases with no gene match: 7. This CDR3 has 15 residues. CDR1 is LNHDA, CDR2 SQIVND, per germline (reference sequence). The CDR3 region is CASQSGTANTGELFF. In DNA form, the CDR3 reads TGTGCCAGCCAATCCGGGACAGCGAACACCGGGGAGCTGTTTTTT.

The chain is built from TRBV7-9 and TRBJ2-2; unclear D gene. Germline V CDR1 and CDR2: SEHNR, FQNEAQ (reference sequence). CDR3 size: 13 residues. V gave up 4 bases and J gave up 1 base, with 4 bases separating them. CDR3 amino acids: CASSSRNTGELFF. CDR3 coding DNA: TGTGCCAGCAGCTCCAGGAACACCGGGGAGCTGTTTTTT.

The chain combines TRBV27 with TRBJ2-7; 7 bases are a match to TRBD2. Germline CDR1 and CDR2: MNHEY and SMNVEV (reference sequence). The CDR3 runs to 14 residues. Trimming at V came to 3 bases and at J to 3 bases, leaving 5 bases not matched to a gene. CDR3 protein: CASSLGRGVYEQYF. The CDR3 DNA reads TGTGCCAGCAGTTTGGGGAGGGGTGTCTACGAGCAGTACTTC.

This clonotype was found a few times. The CDR3 nucleotides read TGTGCCATCAGTGAGCAGGGGAAAGCTTTCTTT. This gives the protein CAISEQGKAFF. This chain links TRBV10-3 with TRBJ1-1; possibly TRBD1 for D (6 bases). The V end was cut by 2 bases, the J end by 9 bases, with 7 bases between. Germline CDR1 and CDR2: ENHRY and SYGVKD. The CDR3 has 11 residues.

The genes are TRBV11-2 and TRBJ2-5, with TRBD1 matching over 8 bases. The CDR3 length is 16 residues. The V segment lost 1 base and the J segment 2 bases; nucleotides outside the gene matches: 6. Germline CDR1 is SGHAT and CDR2 is FQNNGV. The CDR3 is CASSLGQGARQETQYF. DNA for the CDR3: TGTGCCAGCAGCTTAGGGCAGGGGGCCAGGCAAGAGACCCAGTACTTC.

The chain has TRBV20-1 and TRBJ1-6; 8 bases are shared with TRBD1. The CDR3 consists of 15 residues. V lost 3 bases, J lost 5 bases, and 6 bases stayed unmatched. CDR1 and CDR2 (germline): DFQATT, SNEGSKA (reference sequence). The CDR3 here is CSASVRQGNNSPLHF. The CDR3 bases are TGCAGTGCTAGTGTGAGACAGGGGAATAATTCACCCCTCCACTTT.

J is TRBJ2-3 and V is TRBV7-3; D not certain. Trimming took 1 base from V and 0 from J, leaving 5 bases between them. Germline CDR1 is SGHTA and CDR2 is FQGTGA. The CDR3 length is 14 residues. The DNA of the CDR3 is TGTGCCAGCAGCTTAAGGCCCAGCACAGATACGCAGTATTTT. It encodes CASSLRPSTDTQYF.

About this clonotype: An end of the junction differs from the germline gene, which may be a read error. The gene calls are TRBV7-7 and TRBJ1-3; tentative D call: TRBD1 (5 bases). Germline V gene data show CDR1 as SSHAT and CDR2 as FNYEAQ (reference sequence). CDR3 length: 17 residues. CDR3 protein: CASSLALVGRSGNTIYF. The CDR3 region has the DNA TGTGCTAGCAGCTTAGCTCTCGTGGGACGCTCTGGAAACACCATATATTTT.

This clonotype was found a few times. The chain joins TRBV27 to TRBJ1-2; no clear D. V shed 4 bases and J shed 0 bases, with 12 bases lying between them. This CDR3 has 15 residues. Germline lookup yields CDR1 MNHEY and CDR2 SMNVEV (reference sequence). CDR3 amino acids: CASSSPANSNYGYTF. CDR3 in DNA: TGTGCCAGCAGTTCACCAGCAAACTCTAACTATGGCTACACCTTC.

V and J are TRBV5-5 and TRBJ1-6, with TRBD1 identical over 8 bases. Germline V gene lookup returns CDR1 SGHKS and CDR2 YYEKEE (reference sequence). V dropped 5 bases and J dropped 5; count of bases not matched to a gene: 6. CDR3 size: 15 residues. CDR3 in amino acids: CASSSTGVNNSPLHF. The CDR3 DNA is TGTGCCAGCAGTTCGACAGGGGTGAATAATTCACCCCTCCACTTT.

The rearrangement links TRBV7-9 to TRBJ1-1; D is unclear. CDR3 size: 12 residues. Germline loops: CDR1 SEHNR, CDR2 FQNEAQ (reference sequence). Trimming cost V 5 bases and J 4 bases, with 8 bases left between them. In nucleotides, the CDR3 is TGTGCCAGCAGCCGCACAAGCACTGAAGCTTTCTTT. As protein: CASSRTSTEAFF. The full variable domain, its missing parts supplied by reference TRBV7-9 and TRBJ1-1, is DTGVSQNPRHKITKRGQNVTFRCDPISEHNRLYWYRQTLGQGPEFLTYFQNEAQLEKSRLLSDRFSAERPKGSFSTLEIQRTEQGDSAMYLCASSRTSTEAFFGQGTRLTVV.

This chain links TRBV24-1 with TRBJ2-1; maybe TRBD1 (6 bases). The V gene lost 3 bases and the J gene lost 1 base, with 18 bases spanning the gap. This CDR3 has 18 residues. Germline V gene sequence: CDR1 KGHDR, CDR2 SFDVKD. CDR3 sequence: CATSDHAAGTKSYNEQFF. The DNA of the CDR3 is TGTGCCACCAGTGATCACGCCGCCGGGACAAAGTCCTACAATGAGCAGTTCTTC.